This record looks at one TCR beta chain sequence and its context. Combining a sample-barcoded 5' primer with a J-beta primer mix, a second PCR ran for roughly 7 to 12 cycles. The template-switch adaptor was a 5' adaptor with 12 random nucleotides. It tagged each cDNA molecule. MiXCR, applied by TCRdb to the 5' RACE reads, yields one record per CDR3 protein. The table records hundreds of thousands of distinct CDR3 sequences, about 59% of them present only once. The sample originates from a study of blood T cells in healthy people across ages. The study recruited healthy Caucasian donors from Russia who were aged about 6 to 90. Germline assignment: CDR1 SGHTA and CDR2 FQGTGA. The length of the CDR3 is 13 residues. V dropped 5 bases and J dropped 4 bases, with 11 bases sitting between them.

This receptor was obtained from a man between 25 and 39 years old in good health. The chain has TRBV7-3 and TRBJ2-5, with D perhaps TRBD1 (5 bases). The source material was blood. CDR3 nucleotides: TGTGCCAGCAGCCCGTCCAGGGCAGAGACCCAGTACTTC. Translated, it gives CASSPSRAETQYF.